A single sample gave rise to the 27 T cell receptor beta chains below, sequenced in a study of blood T cells in healthy people across ages. Through a sample-barcoded 5' primer and a J-beta primer mix, a second PCR was run for roughly 7 to 12 cycles. TCRdb independently ran MiXCR on the 5' RACE reads; one entry per CDR3 protein. In the table there are about 1.8 million distinct CDR3 sequences, about 49% of which are singletons. Source material: blood. The receptors here all came from a woman aged 40 to 55 in good health.

The chain is built from TRBV10-3 and TRBJ2-7, with D perhaps matching TRBD2 (5 bases). This CDR3 contains 15 residues. The germline V gene has CDR1 ENHRY and CDR2 SYGVKD. V was trimmed by 0 bases and J by 4 bases, leaving 13 bases between them. The CDR3: CAISESEAARYEQYF. The CDR3 DNA reads TGTGCCATCAGTGAGTCGGAGGCAGCGCGATACGAGCAGTACTTC.

The CDR3 nucleotides read TGTGCCAGCAGTTTAGGGGGTGAGCGGGGGCCCTCCTACGAGCAGTACTTC. It is translated as CASSLGGERGPSYEQYF. This chain joins TRBV27 and TRBJ2-7; TRBD2 aligns across 8 bases. The ends lost 2 bases at V and 0 bases at J; junction bases unmatched: 9. CDR3 length equals 17 residues. Germline loops: CDR1 MNHEY, CDR2 SMNVEV (reference sequence).

This clonotype was seen only a few times. The gene calls are TRBV29-1 and TRBJ1-2; TRBD1 is a possible D gene (6 bases). V lost 6 bases, J lost 8 bases, and 13 bases lay in between. Germline V gene lookup returns CDR1 SQVTM and CDR2 ANQGSEA. This CDR3 is built from 11 residues. The CDR3, as DNA: TGCAGCGTCAACAGGGATCGGGGCTACACCTTC. Translating it yields CSVNRDRGYTF.

This clonotype was seen a few times. The chain uses TRBV20-1 and TRBJ2-1; TRBD2 matches at 12 bases. The germline V gene encodes CDR1 DFQATT and CDR2 SNEGSKA (reference sequence). Unmatched junction bases numbered 5, after V lost 0 bases and J lost 8 bases. The CDR3 consists of 15 residues. The CDR3 reads CSARDPSGGADEQFF. The CDR3 bases are TGCAGTGCTAGAGATCCTAGCGGGGGGGCCGATGAGCAGTTCTTC.

J is TRBJ2-6 and V is TRBV9, with D possibly being TRBD2 (5 bases). V gave up 0 bases and J gave up 0 bases, with 13 bases separating them. CDR1 and CDR2 (germline): SGDLS, YYNGEE. This CDR3 contains 18 residues. CDR3 nucleotides: TGTGCCAGCAGCGTAGCACCCGGAGGAGGCTCTGGGGCCAACGTCCTGACTTTC. This sequence encodes CASSVAPGGGSGANVLTF.

As for this clonotype: The junction departs from the called germline gene at one end, perhaps through a read error. The genes are TRBV4-2 and TRBJ1-2, with D uncertain. CDR1 and CDR2 from the germline V gene are LGHNA and YNFKEQ. The CDR3 is 12 residues long. CDR3 region: CASGQPGPGYTF. The CDR3 DNA reads TGTGCCAGCGGCCAACCCGGGCCTGGCTACACCTTC.

The chain joins TRBV11-2 to TRBJ2-7, with 9 bases matching TRBD2. The germline V gene has CDR1 SGHAT and CDR2 FQNNGV. The CDR3 has 14 amino acids. The V gene end was trimmed by 3 bases and the J gene end by 3 bases; junction bases not matched to a gene: 3. This chain's CDR3 is CASSFWTSDYEQYF. The CDR3 nucleotides read TGTGCCAGCAGCTTCTGGACTAGCGACTACGAGCAGTACTTC.

V and J are TRBV12-3 or TRBV12-4 and TRBJ2-1; 8 bases match TRBD1. The CDR3 is 15 amino acids. V dropped 7 bases and J dropped 3; count of bases not matched to a gene: 8. The CDR3, as DNA: TGTGCCAGCATCACCGGGACAGGTTACTACAATGAGCAGTTCTTC. This gives the protein CASITGTGYYNEQFF.

The chain recombines TRBV27 with TRBJ1-4, with D tentatively TRBD1 (5 bases). The ends were cut back, 7 bases at V and 4 bases at J, with 16 bases in the middle. From germline, CDR1 is MNHEY and CDR2 SMNVEV (reference sequence). The CDR3 totals 15 residues. The CDR3 bases are TGTGCCAGCACCGGGGCCGGGGGTGGTAATGAAAAACTGTTTTTT. Translating it yields CASTGAGGGNEKLFF.

This clonotype was detected a few times. This chain links TRBV18 with TRBJ2-7, with D hard to call. The J call may be in error: the DNA end matches TRBJ2-5 better. From germline, CDR1 is KGHSH and CDR2 LQKENI. CDR3 length: 13 residues. The CDR3 is CASSRGIEETQYF. The CDR3 DNA is TGTGCCAGCAGCCGAGGTATCGAGGAGACCCAGTACTTC.

The chain joins TRBV19 to TRBJ2-5; no reliable D call. Germline loops: CDR1 LNHDA, CDR2 SQIVND (reference sequence). The V and J ends lost 4 bases and 0 bases respectively, with 9 bases between them. The CDR3 consists of 14 residues. For the CDR3, the DNA is TGTGCCAGTAGTAAACGCACGTACCAAGAGACCCAGTACTTC. As protein: CASSKRTYQETQYF.

CDR3 region: CASKSLGVYEQYF. For the CDR3, the DNA is TGTGCCAGCAAGAGCCTCGGGGTCTACGAGCAGTACTTC. V is TRBV28 and J is TRBJ2-5, with a possible D match to TRBD2 (5 bases). Judging by the DNA end, TRBJ2-7 fits better; the J call may be wrong. Germline V lookup: CDR1 MDHEN, CDR2 SYDVKM. The CDR3 totals 13 residues.

The genes are TRBV20-1 and TRBJ1-5, with D tentatively TRBD1 (6 bases). Trimming pared 6 bases from V and 4 bases from J, leaving 16 bases between. Germline CDR1 reads DFQATT; CDR2 reads SNEGSKA (reference sequence). The CDR3 has 14 amino acids. This CDR3 is CSAPGGGLNQPQHF. Here the CDR3 DNA reads TGCAGTGCCCCGGGGGGGGGCCTAAATCAGCCCCAGCATTTT.

This chain links TRBV9 with TRBJ2-7; 10 nucleotides align to TRBD2. J gave up 0 bases and V 0 bases, and 3 bases lay outside the gene matches. CDR1 is SGDLS and CDR2 is YYNGEE in the germline V gene. The CDR3 length is 16 residues. The CDR3 spells CASSVDWTSGSYEQYF. The CDR3 bases are TGTGCCAGCAGCGTAGACTGGACTAGCGGCTCCTACGAGCAGTACTTC.

The chain is built from TRBV27 and TRBJ1-2, with 10 bases matching TRBD1. Germline V gives CDR1 MNHEY, CDR2 SMNVEV (reference sequence). CDR3 length equals 15 residues. J gave up 5 bases and V 5 bases, and 8 bases lay outside the gene matches. CDR3 region: CASSETGGPGYGYTF. The CDR3 nucleotides are TGTGCCAGCAGTGAGACAGGGGGCCCGGGATATGGCTACACCTTC.

J is TRBJ2-5 and V is TRBV24-1, with D tentatively TRBD1 or TRBD2 (6 bases each). From germline, CDR1 is KGHDR and CDR2 SFDVKD. The CDR3 consists of 16 residues. V lost 3 bases to trimming and J lost 1 base, with 14 bases between them. The DNA for the CDR3 is TGTGCCACCAGTGATACACCGGGGGCTATCCAAGAGACCCAGTACTTC. Translating gives CATSDTPGAIQETQYF.

Remarks on this clonotype: The DNA is left out, because the CDR3 cannot be placed on it with certainty; the CDR3 is given as TCRdb lists it. This CDR3 reads CASRGQYFGYTF. The chain has TRBV27 and TRBJ1-2; the table's D gene call, TRBD1, was not cross checked with the DNA. The CDR3 spans 12 amino acids, including both terminal residues. Germline CDR1 reads MNHEY; CDR2 reads SMNVEV (reference sequence).

The chain recombines TRBV6-1 with TRBJ2-3; 9 bases fit TRBD2. Trimming took 5 bases from V and 2 from J; bases not matched to a gene: 11. The germline gives CDR1 MNHNS, CDR2 SASEGT. The CDR3 covers 17 residues. The CDR3 sequence is CASSPPLGGGDTDTQYF. DNA for the CDR3: TGTGCCAGCAGTCCCCCCCTCGGCGGGGGGGACACAGATACGCAGTATTTT.

The gene calls are TRBV4-1 and TRBJ2-1, with 9 bases fitting TRBD2. The CDR3 length is 16 residues. Losses at the gene ends were 0 bases for V and 4 bases for J; bases not matched to a gene: 4. Germline CDR1 reads MGHRA; CDR2 reads YSYEKL. CDR3 DNA sequence: TGCGCCAGCAGCCAAGATGCAAGCGGGGGGTACAATGAGCAGTTCTTC. Amino acids: CASSQDASGGYNEQFF.

This chain joins TRBV3-1 and TRBJ2-5; D is uncertain. Germline assignment: CDR1 LGHDT and CDR2 YNNKEL (reference sequence). V was cut by 8 bases and J by 3 bases, with 16 bases left in between. The CDR3 has 14 residues. The CDR3: CASRNWIDKETQYF. For the CDR3, the DNA is TGTGCCAGCCGAAACTGGATAGATAAAGAGACCCAGTACTTC.

This rearrangement joins TRBV7-7 to TRBJ2-5; 9 bases align to TRBD2. There are 15 residues in the CDR3. The V gene's germline CDR1 is SSHAT and CDR2 FNYEAQ (reference sequence). CDR3 in amino acids: CASGSSGNRVGTQYF. CDR3 in DNA: TGTGCTAGCGGATCTAGCGGGAATAGGGTTGGGACCCAGTACTTC.

CDR3 coding DNA: TGCAGTGCTAGAACTCCGAGGGGGACTAGCTCCTACGAGCAGTACTTC. Translated: CSARTPRGTSSYEQYF. The chain carries TRBV20-1 and TRBJ2-7; 8 positions match TRBD2. The CDR3 consists of 16 residues. J gave up 0 bases and V 2 bases, and 9 bases lay outside the gene matches. CDR1 is DFQATT, CDR2 SNEGSKA, per germline (reference sequence).

CDR3: CASSHPSGQGTDTQYF. CDR3 nucleotide sequence: TGTGCCAGCAGCCATCCATCGGGACAGGGGACAGATACGCAGTATTTT. The J gene is TRBJ2-3, the V gene TRBV3-1; 10 bases fit TRBD1. The CDR3 length is 16 residues. The V and J ends lost 3 bases and 3 bases, in that order; junction bases with no gene match: 6. Germline CDR1 is LGHDT and CDR2 is YNNKEL (reference sequence).

This clonotype was recorded a few times. The genes are TRBV15 and TRBJ2-4; D perhaps matches TRBD1 (6 bases). The J call may be faulty, since TRBJ2-7 better matches the DNA end. The CDR3 spans 16 residues. Germline V lookup: CDR1 LNHNV, CDR2 YYDKDF (reference sequence). The CDR3 protein is CATSRPPPQGKYEQYF. DNA for the CDR3: TGTGCCACCAGCAGACCTCCGCCCCAGGGGAAGTACGAGCAGTACTTC.

The chain links TRBV4-2 to TRBJ2-1; D might be TRBD2 (6 bases). Germline assignment: CDR1 LGHNA and CDR2 YNFKEQ. Trimming removed 3 bases from V and 6 bases from J, with 12 bases in between. This CDR3 spans 14 amino acids. CDR3 protein: CASSHPGTPNEQFF. CDR3 nucleotides: TGTGCCAGCAGCCACCCCGGGACTCCCAATGAGCAGTTCTTC.

In its sample, this clonotype was seen a few times. The V gene is TRBV6-6, the J gene TRBJ2-5; D is unresolved. The DNA end is a closer match to TRBJ2-7, so the J assignment may be wrong. This CDR3 has 14 residues. Germline V lookup: CDR1 MNHNY, CDR2 SVGAGI (reference sequence). CDR3 sequence: CASSSLIIADEQYF. The DNA of the CDR3 is TGTGCCAGCAGTTCCCTCATAATCGCTGACGAGCAGTACTTC.

V usage is TRBV20-1 and J usage is TRBJ2-3; 11 bases are a match to TRBD2. This CDR3 spans 15 amino acids. Germline V gene data show CDR1 as DFQATT and CDR2 as SNEGSKA (reference sequence). Trimming took 0 bases from V and 7 from J; bases not matched to a gene: 6. The CDR3 DNA follows: TGCAGTGCTAGAGATAGCGGGGGGGCGGTTAATACGCAGTATTTT. Translation: CSARDSGGAVNTQYF.